The next 2 T cell receptor beta chains were all read from a single sample in a study of CD8+ T cells in alopecia areata. Extracted RNA was reverse transcribed, and the resulting cDNA served as sequencing template. The repertoire was sequenced with immunoSEQ multiplex PCR; TCRdb's copy has only in-frame clones and lacks some. The data show approximately 180,000 clones, with 59% seen just once and approximately 15% held by the top ten. The sequences come from CD4+ T cells sorted from blood, collected at week 0. The receptors were gathered from a human donor with alopecia areata.

V and J are TRBV5-1 and TRBJ2-5; the D gene could be TRBD1 or TRBD2 (5 bases each). The CDR3 loop spans 20 amino acids. Deletions cut 0 bases from V and 5 bases from J, with 29 bases between. Germline CDR1 reads SGHRS; CDR2 reads YFSETQ. The CDR3 region is CASSLGFRTSSGRSIETQYF. The CDR3 DNA is TGCGCCAGCAGCTTGGGATTCCGAACCAGTTCGGGGCGCTCGATTGAGACCCAGTACTTC. Complete variable domain (other parts from reference TRBV5-1 and TRBJ2-5): KAGVTQTPRYLIKTRGQQVTLSCSPISGHRSVSWYQQTPGQGLQFLFEYFSETQRNKGNFPGRFSGRQFSNSRSEMNVSTLELGDSALYLCASSLGFRTSSGRSIETQYFGPGTRLLVL.

V is TRBV2 and J is TRBJ1-5; D call uncertain. This CDR3 is 14 amino acids long. Germline CDR1 and CDR2: SNHLY and FYNNEI. V was trimmed by 5 bases and J by 5 bases, leaving 13 bases between them. CDR3 DNA: TGTGCCAGCAGTCAGGACGGATCCGATCAGCCCCAGCATTTT. Translating it yields CASSQDGSDQPQHF.